A single sample is the source of the 5 T cell receptor beta chains below, sequenced in a study of Graves' ophthalmopathy and Graves' hyperthyroidism. Using RNA transcripts, the TCR beta CDR3 regions were amplified. Second-round multiplex PCR came after a first-round RT-PCR that employed HTBI primers. Using its own MiXCR run on the multiplex PCR reads, TCRdb lists one record per CDR3 protein. The table lists 650,000 to 800,000 distinct CDR3 sequences, roughly 41% of them singletons, with over 2.5% in the top ten. Sequenced input: peripheral blood. The source is an adult man with Graves' ophthalmopathy.

The chain carries TRBV30 and TRBJ1-5, with 8 bases that match TRBD1. V lost 5 bases, J lost 3 bases, and 6 bases stayed unmatched. CDR1 is GTSNPN and CDR2 is SVGIG in the germline V gene (reference sequence). The CDR3 has 14 residues. CDR3 bases: TGTGCCTGGGACCGACAGGGGCACAATCAGCCCCAGCATTTT. This gives the protein CAWDRQGHNQPQHF.

The chain joins TRBV7-9 to TRBJ2-7; 7 nucleotides match TRBD1. The trim removed 5 bases at V and 6 bases at J, leaving 19 bases unmatched. CDR1 is SEHNR, CDR2 FQNEAQ, per germline (reference sequence). The CDR3 length is 17 residues. Here the CDR3 reads CASSQDVGTADHFEQYF. The CDR3 nucleotides read TGTGCCAGCAGCCAAGACGTAGGGACAGCGGATCATTTCGAGCAGTACTTC.

Ten or more counts support this clonotype. This sequence joins TRBV7-7 and TRBJ2-2; D gene unclear. Germline values: CDR1 SSHAT, CDR2 FNYEAQ (reference sequence). V lost 5 bases and J 3 bases, leaving 7 bases between the germline ends. The CDR3 contains 13 residues. The CDR3 DNA reads TGTGCCAGCAGCCCAGACTACACCGGGGAGCTGTTTTTT. Protein product: CASSPDYTGELFF. Looking up the rest from reference TRBV7-7 and TRBJ2-2 gives the full variable domain: GAGVSQSPRYKVTKRGQDVTLRCDPISSHATLYWYQQALGQGPEFLTYFNYEAQPDKSGLPSDRFSAERPEGSISTLTIQRTEQRDSAMYRCASSPDYTGELFFGEGSRLTVL.

This clonotype was recorded at least ten times. The rearrangement joins TRBV29-1 to TRBJ1-4; D may be TRBD1 (6 bases). The V and J ends lost 0 bases and 7 bases respectively, with 18 bases between them. This CDR3 comprises 16 residues. Germline V lookup: CDR1 SQVTM, CDR2 ANQGSEA. CDR3 in amino acids: CSVEDLDGQLCEKLFF. DNA of the CDR3: TGCAGCGTTGAAGATCTCGACGGACAGCTTTGTGAAAAACTGTTTTTT.

Many counts were recorded for this clonotype. V and J are TRBV6-2 or TRBV6-3 and TRBJ2-5; D possibly corresponds to TRBD2 (6 bases). V was cut by 7 bases and J by 2 bases, with 14 bases left in between. From germline, CDR1 is MNHEY and CDR2 SVGEGT. The CDR3 is 14 amino acids. CDR3 DNA sequence: TGTGCCAGCAACGACGGGGCGGGGCAAGAGACCCAGTACTTC. Protein product: CASNDGAGQETQYF.